Shown below are 7 T cell receptor beta chains from a single sample sequenced in a study of blood T cells in healthy people across ages. Next came a second PCR, run for about 6 to 12 cycles, which used a sample-barcoded 5' primer along with a J-beta primer mix. Each CDR3 protein gets one entry after TCRdb re-called the 5' RACE reads with MiXCR. The sample yields 1.8 million or so distinct CDR3 sequences, about two fifths seen once. Source material: blood. The receptors shown here come from a human donor in good health.

A word on this clonotype: At one boundary the junction diverges from the germline segment, which might be a read error. The gene calls are TRBV25-1 and TRBJ1-2; perhaps TRBD1 as D (5 bases). Germline-derived CDR1 and CDR2 are MGHDK and SYGVNS. The CDR3 has 14 amino acids. CDR3 residues: CASSILKGDYGYAF. CDR3 coding DNA: TGTGCCAGCAGTATATTGAAAGGGGACTATGGCTACGCCTTC.

The chain employs TRBV7-2 and TRBJ2-5, with 9 nucleotides matching TRBD1. From germline, CDR1 is SGHTA and CDR2 FQGNSA. The CDR3 loop spans 15 amino acids. Trimming removed 3 bases from V and 4 bases from J; junction bases left unmatched: 6. The CDR3 nucleotides are TGTGCCAGCAGCTTGGGGACAGGGTCCCCAGAGACCCAGTACTTC. Its translation: CASSLGTGSPETQYF. The complete variable domain, with remaining parts taken from reference TRBV7-2 and TRBJ2-5, reads GAGVSQSPSNKVTEKGKDVELRCDPISGHTALYWYRQSLGQGLEFLIYFQGNSAPDKSGLPSDRFSAERTGGSVSTLTIQRTQQEDSAVYLCASSLGTGSPETQYFGPGTRLLVL.

V usage is TRBV4-2 and J usage is TRBJ2-1, with D perhaps TRBD1 or TRBD2 (6 bases each). CDR1 and CDR2 (germline): LGHNA, YNFKEQ. The CDR3 contains 16 residues. V shed 3 bases and J shed 12 bases, with 24 bases lying between them. The CDR3 protein is CASSQDLAPVGTPQFF. The CDR3 nucleotides read TGTGCCAGCAGCCAGGACCTAGCGCCCGTTGGGACACCGCAGTTCTTC.

This sequence joins TRBV7-2 and TRBJ2-1; D tentatively reads TRBD1 or TRBD2 (5 bases each). Germline values: CDR1 SGHTA, CDR2 FQGNSA. V was trimmed by 1 base and J by 3 bases, leaving 13 bases between them. The CDR3 extends over 16 amino acids. CDR3 sequence: CASSLVAGSVYNEQFF. CDR3 DNA: TGTGCCAGCAGCTTAGTTGCAGGGAGCGTCTACAATGAGCAGTTCTTC.

This clonotype was detected once. The chain combines TRBV11-2 with TRBJ1-1; D is perhaps TRBD1 (6 bases). CDR1 is SGHAT, CDR2 FQNNGV, per germline. Trimming removed 1 base at V and 5 bases at J, with 14 bases between. The CDR3 has 15 amino acids. The CDR3 loop reads CASSLVGQTRTEAFF. In DNA, the CDR3 is TGTGCCAGCAGCTTAGTAGGACAGACTCGGACTGAAGCTTTCTTT.

V usage is TRBV29-1 and J usage is TRBJ2-7; D perhaps matches TRBD1 (6 bases). The V gene's germline CDR1 is SQVTM and CDR2 ANQGSEA. CDR3 size: 16 residues. CDR3 sequence (DNA): TGCAGAAGCAAGTATGTATTGGGCAGGGGAAGACATGAGCAGTACTTC. Residues: CRSKYVLGRGRHEQYF.

For this clonotype: One end of the junction does not line up with germline, which may come from a read error. The chain links TRBV7-3 to TRBJ2-1; D remains ambiguous. The CDR3 is 13 residues long. Germline V CDR1 and CDR2: SGHTA, FQGTGA. CDR3 sequence reads: CAGSLTSSNEQFF. For the CDR3, the DNA is TGTGCCGGCAGCTTAACATCAAGCAATGAGCAGTTCTTC.